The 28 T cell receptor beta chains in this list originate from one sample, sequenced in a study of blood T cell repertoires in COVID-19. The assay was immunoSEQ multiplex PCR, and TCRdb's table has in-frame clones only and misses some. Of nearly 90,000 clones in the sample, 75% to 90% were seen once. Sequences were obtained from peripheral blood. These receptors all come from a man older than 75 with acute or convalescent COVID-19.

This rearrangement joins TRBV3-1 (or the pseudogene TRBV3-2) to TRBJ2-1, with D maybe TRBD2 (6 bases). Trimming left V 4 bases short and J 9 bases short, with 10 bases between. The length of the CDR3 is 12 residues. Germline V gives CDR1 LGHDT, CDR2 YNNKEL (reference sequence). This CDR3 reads CASSPTSSEQFF. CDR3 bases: TGTGCCAGCAGCCCCACTAGCAGTGAGCAGTTCTTC.

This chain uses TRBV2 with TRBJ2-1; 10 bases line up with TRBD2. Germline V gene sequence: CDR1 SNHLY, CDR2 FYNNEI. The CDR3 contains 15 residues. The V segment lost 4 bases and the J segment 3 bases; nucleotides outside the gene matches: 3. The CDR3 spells CASSALAGDYNEQFF. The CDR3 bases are TGTGCCAGCAGTGCCCTAGCGGGAGACTACAATGAGCAGTTCTTC.

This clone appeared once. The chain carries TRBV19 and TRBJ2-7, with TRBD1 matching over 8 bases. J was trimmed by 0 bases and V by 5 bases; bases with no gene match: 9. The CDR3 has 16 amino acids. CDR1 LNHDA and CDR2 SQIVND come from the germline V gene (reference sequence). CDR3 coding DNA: TGTGCCAGTAGTCCACCCGGGACAGGCTTCTCCTACGAGCAGTACTTC. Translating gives CASSPPGTGFSYEQYF.

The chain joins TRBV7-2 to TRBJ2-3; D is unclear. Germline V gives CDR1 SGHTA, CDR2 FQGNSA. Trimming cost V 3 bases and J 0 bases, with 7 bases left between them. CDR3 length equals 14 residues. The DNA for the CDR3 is TGTGCCAGCAGCTTTGGCTCTAGCACAGATACGCAGTATTTT. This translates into CASSFGSSTDTQYF. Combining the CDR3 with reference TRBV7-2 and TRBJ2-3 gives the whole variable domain GAGVSQSPSNKVTEKGKDVELRCDPISGHTALYWYRQSLGQGLEFLIYFQGNSAPDKSGLPSDRFSAERTGGSVSTLTIQRTQQEDSAVYLCASSFGSSTDTQYFGPGTRLTVL.

In DNA form, the CDR3 reads TGTGCCAGCAGCCGCTCGTTCCAGGGGATGCCCACAGATACGCAGTATTTT. It codes for CASSRSFQGMPTDTQYF. The chain carries TRBV7-9 and TRBJ2-3; possible D gene TRBD1, 6 bases. The CDR3 covers 17 residues. V lost 5 bases to trimming and J lost 2 bases, with 20 bases between them. CDR1 and CDR2 (germline): SEHNR, FQNEAQ (reference sequence).

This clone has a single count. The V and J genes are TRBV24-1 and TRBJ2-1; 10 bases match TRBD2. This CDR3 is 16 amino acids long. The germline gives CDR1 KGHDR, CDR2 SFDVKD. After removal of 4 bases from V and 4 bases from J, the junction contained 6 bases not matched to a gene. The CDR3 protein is CATSDHTSGKYNEQFF. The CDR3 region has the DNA TGTGCCACCAGTGACCATACTAGCGGGAAATACAATGAGCAGTTCTTC.

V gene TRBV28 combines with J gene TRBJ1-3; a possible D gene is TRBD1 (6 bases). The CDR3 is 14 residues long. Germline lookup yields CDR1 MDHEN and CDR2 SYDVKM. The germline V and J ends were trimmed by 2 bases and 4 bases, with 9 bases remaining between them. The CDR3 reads CASSLGTNGNTIYF. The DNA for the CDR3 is TGTGCCAGCAGTTTAGGGACAAACGGAAACACCATATATTTT.

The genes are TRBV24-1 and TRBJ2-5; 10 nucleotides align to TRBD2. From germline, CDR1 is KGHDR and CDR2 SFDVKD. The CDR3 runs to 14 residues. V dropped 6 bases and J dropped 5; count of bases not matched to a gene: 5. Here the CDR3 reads CATSSGGASETQYF. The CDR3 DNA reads TGTGCCACCAGTAGCGGGGGGGCGTCGGAGACCCAGTACTTC.

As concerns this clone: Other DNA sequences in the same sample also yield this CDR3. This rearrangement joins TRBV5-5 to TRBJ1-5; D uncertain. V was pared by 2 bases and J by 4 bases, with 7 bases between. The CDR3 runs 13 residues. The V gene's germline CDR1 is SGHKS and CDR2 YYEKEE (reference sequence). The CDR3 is CASSFTGNQPQHF. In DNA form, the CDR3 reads TGTGCCAGCAGCTTCACCGGGAATCAGCCCCAGCATTTT.

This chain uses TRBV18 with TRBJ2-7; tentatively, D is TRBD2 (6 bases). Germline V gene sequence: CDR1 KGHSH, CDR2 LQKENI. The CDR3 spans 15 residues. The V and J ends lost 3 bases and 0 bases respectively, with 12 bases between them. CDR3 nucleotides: TGTGCCAGCTCACCGCCGGGAGCCAGCTCCTACGAGCAGTACTTC. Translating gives CASSPPGASSYEQYF.

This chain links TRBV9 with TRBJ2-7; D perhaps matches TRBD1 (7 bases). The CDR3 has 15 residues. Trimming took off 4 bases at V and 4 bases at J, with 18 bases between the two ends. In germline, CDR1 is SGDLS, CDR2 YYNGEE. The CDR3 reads CASSSQGGNGYEQYF. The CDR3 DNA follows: TGTGCCAGCAGCAGTCAGGGGGGTAACGGATACGAGCAGTACTTC.

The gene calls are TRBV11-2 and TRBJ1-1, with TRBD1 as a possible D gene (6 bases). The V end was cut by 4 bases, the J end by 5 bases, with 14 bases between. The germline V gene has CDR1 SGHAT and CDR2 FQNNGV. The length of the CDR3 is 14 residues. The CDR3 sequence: CASSSARGRTEAFF. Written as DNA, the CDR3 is TGTGCCAGCAGCTCCGCCAGGGGCAGGACTGAAGCTTTCTTT.

The CDR3, as DNA: TGTGCCATCAGTGGGGGGACCTTTGGACAGACCACGTACCAAGAGACCCAGTACTTC. It codes for CAISGGTFGQTTYQETQYF. The genes are TRBV10-3 and TRBJ2-5; weak D call: TRBD1 (6 bases). V was clipped by 4 bases and J by 0 bases, with 24 bases between them. The CDR3 is 19 residues long. In germline, CDR1 is ENHRY, CDR2 SYGVKD.

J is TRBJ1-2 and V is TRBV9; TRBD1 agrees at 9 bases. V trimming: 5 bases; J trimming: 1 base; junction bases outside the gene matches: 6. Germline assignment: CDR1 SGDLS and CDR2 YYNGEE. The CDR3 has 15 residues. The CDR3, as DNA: TGTGCCAGCAGGACCGGGACAGGGTATAACTATGGCTACACCTTC. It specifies CASRTGTGYNYGYTF. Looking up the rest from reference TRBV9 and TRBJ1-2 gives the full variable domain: DSGVTQTPKHLITATGQRVTLRCSPRSGDLSVYWYQQSLDQGLQFLIQYYNGEERAKGNILERFSAQQFPDLHSELNLSSLELGDSALYFCASRTGTGYNYGYTFGSGTRLTVV.

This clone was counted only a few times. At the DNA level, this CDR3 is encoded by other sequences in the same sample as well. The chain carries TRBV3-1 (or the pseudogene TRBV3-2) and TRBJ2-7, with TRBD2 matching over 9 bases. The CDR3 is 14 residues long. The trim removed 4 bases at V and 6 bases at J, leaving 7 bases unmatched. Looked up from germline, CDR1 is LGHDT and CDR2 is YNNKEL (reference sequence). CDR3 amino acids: CASSLASGISEQYF. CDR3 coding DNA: TGTGCCAGCAGCCTGGCTAGCGGGATAAGCGAGCAGTACTTC.

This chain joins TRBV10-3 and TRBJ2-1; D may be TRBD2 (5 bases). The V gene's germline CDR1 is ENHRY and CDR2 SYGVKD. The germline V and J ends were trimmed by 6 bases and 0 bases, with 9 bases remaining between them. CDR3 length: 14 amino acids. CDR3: CAIRDSNSYNEQFF. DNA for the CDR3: TGTGCCATCAGGGACTCCAACTCCTACAATGAGCAGTTCTTC.

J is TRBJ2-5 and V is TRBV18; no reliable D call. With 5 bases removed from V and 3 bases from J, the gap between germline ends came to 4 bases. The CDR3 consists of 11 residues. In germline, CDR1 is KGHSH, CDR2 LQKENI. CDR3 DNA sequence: TGTGCCAGCTCAGCGAAAGAGACCCAGTACTTC. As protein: CASSAKETQYF.

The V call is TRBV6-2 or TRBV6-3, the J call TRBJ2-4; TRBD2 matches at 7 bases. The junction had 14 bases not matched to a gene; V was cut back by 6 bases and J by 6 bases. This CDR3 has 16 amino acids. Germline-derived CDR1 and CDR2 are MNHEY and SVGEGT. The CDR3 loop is CASRPLGGIVGNIQYF. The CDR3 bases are TGTGCCAGCAGGCCTCTCGGGGGGATCGTAGGAAACATTCAGTACTTC.

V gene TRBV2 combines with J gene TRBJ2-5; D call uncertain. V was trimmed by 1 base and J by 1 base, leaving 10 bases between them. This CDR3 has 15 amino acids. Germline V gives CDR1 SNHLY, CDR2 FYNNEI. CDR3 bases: TGTGCCAGCAGTGAAGGAGATGTCGGCCAAGAGACCCAGTACTTC. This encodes CASSEGDVGQETQYF.

CDR3 sequence: CASSLAPSREKYGYTF. The CDR3 DNA reads TGTGCCAGCAGCTTAGCCCCCAGTAGGGAGAAGTATGGCTACACCTTC. The chain couples TRBV7-9 to TRBJ1-2; no firm D call. The germline V gene has CDR1 SEHNR and CDR2 FQNEAQ (reference sequence). With 0 bases removed from V and 5 bases from J, the gap between germline ends came to 16 bases. The length of the CDR3 is 16 residues.

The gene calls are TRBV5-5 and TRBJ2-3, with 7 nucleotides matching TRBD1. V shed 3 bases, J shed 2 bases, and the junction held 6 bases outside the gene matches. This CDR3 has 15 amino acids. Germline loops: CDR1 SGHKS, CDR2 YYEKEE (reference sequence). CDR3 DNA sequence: TGTGCCAGCAGCTCATCGACAGGGAACACAGATACGCAGTATTTT. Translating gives CASSSSTGNTDTQYF. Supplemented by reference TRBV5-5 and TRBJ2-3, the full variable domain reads DAGVTQSPTHLIKTRGQQVTLRCSPISGHKSVSWYQQVLGQGPQFIFQYYEKEERGRGNFPDRFSARQFPNYSSELNVNALLLGDSALYLCASSSSTGNTDTQYFGPGTRLTVL.

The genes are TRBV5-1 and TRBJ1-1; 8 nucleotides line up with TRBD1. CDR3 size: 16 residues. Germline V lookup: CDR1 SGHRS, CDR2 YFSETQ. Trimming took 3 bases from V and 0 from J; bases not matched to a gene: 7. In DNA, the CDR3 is TGCGCCAGCAGCTGGGGGACAGGTTCGATGAACACTGAAGCTTTCTTT. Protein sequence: CASSWGTGSMNTEAFF.

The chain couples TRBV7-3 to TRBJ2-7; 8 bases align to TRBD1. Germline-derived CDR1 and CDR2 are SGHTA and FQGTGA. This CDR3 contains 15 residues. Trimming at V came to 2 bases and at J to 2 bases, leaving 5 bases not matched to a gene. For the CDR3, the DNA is TGTGCCAGCAGCTTAGGAGACAGGGGCCCCTACGAGCAGTACTTC. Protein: CASSLGDRGPYEQYF.

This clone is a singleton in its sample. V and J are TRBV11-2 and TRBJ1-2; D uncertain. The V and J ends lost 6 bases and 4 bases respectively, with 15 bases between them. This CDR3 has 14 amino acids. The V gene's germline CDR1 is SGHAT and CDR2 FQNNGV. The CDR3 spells CASRGTGEGYGYTF. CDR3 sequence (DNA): TGTGCCAGCAGAGGTACCGGGGAGGGCTATGGCTACACCTTC.

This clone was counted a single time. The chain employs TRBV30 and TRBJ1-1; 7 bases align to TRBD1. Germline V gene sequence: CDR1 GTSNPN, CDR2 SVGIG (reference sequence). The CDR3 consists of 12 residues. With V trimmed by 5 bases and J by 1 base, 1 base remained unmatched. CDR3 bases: TGTGCCTGGGACAGGGAGAACACTGAAGCTTTCTTT. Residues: CAWDRENTEAFF.

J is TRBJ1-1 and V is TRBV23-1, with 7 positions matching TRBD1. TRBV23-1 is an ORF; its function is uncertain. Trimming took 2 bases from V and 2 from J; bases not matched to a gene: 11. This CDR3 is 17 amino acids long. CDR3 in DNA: TGCGCCAGCAGTCAACCGCCCGGGGTAGGGGGCAACACTGAAGCTTTCTTT. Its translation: CASSQPPGVGGNTEAFF.

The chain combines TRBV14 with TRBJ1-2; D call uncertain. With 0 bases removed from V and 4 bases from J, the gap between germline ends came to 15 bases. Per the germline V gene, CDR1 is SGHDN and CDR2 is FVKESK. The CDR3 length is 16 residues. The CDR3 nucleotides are TGTGCCAGCAGCCAAGAGTACGGTGCCCGGTCCTATGGCTACACCTTC. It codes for CASSQEYGARSYGYTF.

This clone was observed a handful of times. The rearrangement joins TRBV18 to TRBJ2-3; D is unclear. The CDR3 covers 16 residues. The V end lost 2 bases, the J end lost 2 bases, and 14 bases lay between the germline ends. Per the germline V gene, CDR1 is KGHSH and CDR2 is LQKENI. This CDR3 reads CASSPSWLRFTDTQYF. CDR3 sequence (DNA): TGTGCCAGCTCACCATCATGGCTCCGATTCACAGATACGCAGTATTTT.